Sequencing of this T cell receptor (beta chain) was carried out in a study of blood T cell repertoires in COVID-19. Study-wide background: There were acute and convalescent COVID-19 samples, and they came from the United States, Italy and Spain. In each case, the material was cDNA or gDNA derived from T cells, B-cell-depleted T cells, or PBMCs.

The CDR3 is 11 residues long. Germline values: CDR1 DFQATT, CDR2 SNEGSKA (reference sequence). After removal of 7 bases from V and 6 bases from J, the junction contained 4 bases not matched to a gene. Under the authors' procedure: By means of reference gene primer amplification, nucleated cell counts were estimated. The protocol was immunoSEQ multiplex PCR, while the TCRdb copy is restricted to in-frame clones and leaves out a portion. V and J calls and clone size follow that table, whereas D and trimming were derived from the DNA. The data hold some 50,000 clones, with more than 70% observed a single time.

The source is a human donor in a cohort sampled during active COVID-19. This chain joins TRBV20-1 and TRBJ1-1; 8 nucleotides match TRBD1. The material sequenced was peripheral blood. CDR3 in DNA: TGCAGTGTCCGCAGGGGGCCTGAAGCTTTCTTT. Translation: CSVRRGPEAFF.